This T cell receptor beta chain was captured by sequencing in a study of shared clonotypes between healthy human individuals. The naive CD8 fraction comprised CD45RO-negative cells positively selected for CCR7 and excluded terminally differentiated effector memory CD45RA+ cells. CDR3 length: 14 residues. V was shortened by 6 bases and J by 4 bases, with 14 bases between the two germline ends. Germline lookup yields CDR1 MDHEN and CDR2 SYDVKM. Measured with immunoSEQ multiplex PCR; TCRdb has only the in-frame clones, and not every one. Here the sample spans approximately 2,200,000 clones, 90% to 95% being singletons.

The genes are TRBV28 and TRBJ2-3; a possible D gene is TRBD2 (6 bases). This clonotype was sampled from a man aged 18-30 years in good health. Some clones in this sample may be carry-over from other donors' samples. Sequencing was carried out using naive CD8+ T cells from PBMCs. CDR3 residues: CASRGGLFPDTQYF. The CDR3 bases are TGTGCCAGCAGGGGGGGACTCTTCCCAGATACGCAGTATTTT.